Listed below are T cell receptor beta chains from one sample, sequenced in a study of shared clonotypes between healthy human individuals. Profiling relied on immunoSEQ multiplex PCR, and the TCRdb table lists in-frame clones only, not all of them. The sample lists roughly 2.4 million clones, nearly 97% seen once, with roughly 0.13% in the top ten. Source material: naive CD4+ T cells sorted from blood. These receptors originate from a man aged 18-30 years in good health. CDR3s include the opening cysteine and the closing phenylalanine or tryptophan. Fields, in order: J gene, V gene, CDR3 protein.

>TRBJ2-2|TRBV19
CASNVPSGRPGELFF
>TRBJ2-3|TRBV7-9
CASSDIFSSDTQYF
>TRBJ1-6|TRBV2
CASSGWGNNSPLHF
>TRBJ2-4|TRBV28
CASSSWGAKNIQYF
>TRBJ2-7|TRBV18
CASSEGRYEQYF
>TRBJ1-6|TRBV11-2
CASSLVSGTVNNSPLHF
>TRBJ1-6|TRBV19
CASSIEGTATSPLHF
>TRBJ1-1|TRBV25-1
CASSTGWYTEAFF
>TRBJ2-2|TRBV29-1
CSVQTSGGNTGELFF
>TRBJ2-3|TRBV6-6
CASSSRDWTDTQYF
>TRBJ1-2|TRBV7-7
CASSPGQGYGYTF
>TRBJ2-1|TRBV5-1
CASSLKTSGAPNEQFF